The 27 T cell receptor beta chains listed next were all sequenced from one sample in a study of cytomegalovirus exposure and HLA in healthy donors listed by TCRdb under 2017. Libraries were made using the immunoSEQ multiplex PCR assay. A mixture of 60 forward primers for TCR Vbeta segments and 13 reverse primers for TCR Jbeta segments was used in the multiplex PCR. The clones in this table, taken by TCRdb from immuneACCESS, are in-frame only. Not every clone is retained; where verified, under half of the shortfall comes from an unresolved V gene, and the cause of the rest is unknown. Here the sample has 140,000 to 150,000 clones; approximately 78% occur a single time. Around 2.9% of the sample lies in the top ten. The sample was PBMCs. These TCRs come from a man in his forties in good health and CMV-seropositive.

This clone was seen a few times. The V gene is TRBV9, the J gene TRBJ1-2; D not certain. The CDR3 runs 17 residues. Germline CDR1 is SGDLS and CDR2 is YYNGEE. Trimming took 3 bases from V and 2 from J, leaving 20 bases between them. The CDR3 region is CASSAWMLEPWNYGYTF. CDR3 DNA sequence: TGTGCCAGCAGCGCCTGGATGTTGGAGCCTTGGAACTATGGCTACACCTTC. Full variable domain (remainder filled in from reference TRBV9 and TRBJ1-2): DSGVTQTPKHLITATGQRVTLRCSPRSGDLSVYWYQQSLDQGLQFLIQYYNGEERAKGNILERFSAQQFPDLHSELNLSSLELGDSALYFCASSAWMLEPWNYGYTFGSGTRLTVV.

This clone was found a few times. The chain links TRBV27 to TRBJ2-7, with 13 nucleotides matching TRBD2. Germline V lookup: CDR1 MNHEY, CDR2 SMNVEV (reference sequence). V gave up 6 bases and J gave up 0 bases; unmatched junction bases: 2. The CDR3 totals 15 residues. CDR3 coding DNA: TGTGCCAGCAGAGGGACTAGCGGGGCCTCCTACGAGCAGTACTTC. The encoded protein is CASRGTSGASYEQYF.

V is TRBV28 and J is TRBJ2-6; D gene uncertain. The germline V gene has CDR1 MDHEN and CDR2 SYDVKM. V gave up 2 bases and J gave up 0 bases, with 5 bases separating them. The length of the CDR3 is 15 residues. The CDR3 DNA reads TGTGCCAGCAGTTTAGTATACTCTGGGGCCAACGTCCTGACTTTC. Translated, it gives CASSLVYSGANVLTF.

The chain is built from TRBV6-5 and TRBJ1-3, with D possibly TRBD1 on 6 matching bases. Germline loops: CDR1 MNHEY, CDR2 SVGAGI. V lost 5 bases to trimming and J lost 2 bases, with 7 bases between them. The CDR3 extends over 13 amino acids. CDR3 region: CASSRQAGNTIYF. Written as DNA, the CDR3 is TGTGCCAGCAGTCGACAGGCTGGAAACACCATATATTTT.

The rearrangement uses TRBV5-4 and TRBJ1-6; D is unresolved. Germline values: CDR1 SGHNT, CDR2 YYREEE (reference sequence). Trimming cost V 0 bases and J 10 bases, with 14 bases left between them. This CDR3 is 15 amino acids long. CDR3 bases: TGTGCCAGCAGCTTGGAGGAGGGCTCGAGGTCACCCCTCCACTTT. It encodes CASSLEEGSRSPLHF.

This clone showed up just once. The chain joins TRBV6-1 to TRBJ2-1; the match to TRBD2 covers 11 bases. The CDR3 totals 15 residues. J lost 5 bases, V lost 4 bases, and 4 bases had no gene match. Germline values: CDR1 MNHNS, CDR2 SASEGT. The CDR3 nucleotides are TGTGCCAGCAGTGGTGGGACTAGCGGTCACAATGAGCAGTTCTTC. As protein: CASSGGTSGHNEQFF.

The chain joins TRBV19 to TRBJ2-1; 11 bases are shared with TRBD2. The junction had 11 bases not matched to a gene; V was cut back by 5 bases and J by 8 bases. The CDR3 covers 16 residues. In germline, CDR1 is LNHDA, CDR2 SQIVND (reference sequence). The CDR3 DNA is TGTGCCAGTAGTTCGACTAGCGGGACAGGGAGGGATGAGCAGTTCTTC. Translation gives CASSSTSGTGRDEQFF. Full variable domain (remainder filled in from reference TRBV19 and TRBJ2-1): DGGITQSPKYLFRKEGQNVTLSCEQNLNHDAMYWYRQDPGQGLRLIYYSQIVNDFQKGDIAEGYSVSREKKESFPLTVTSAQKNPTAFYLCASSSTSGTGRDEQFFGPGTRLTVL.

The genes are TRBV6-5 and TRBJ2-1, with D possibly TRBD1 on 5 matching bases. Germline V gene data show CDR1 as MNHEY and CDR2 as SVGAGI. The CDR3 runs to 16 residues. Trimming took off 0 bases at V and 1 base at J, with 10 bases between the two ends. The DNA for the CDR3 is TGTGCCAGCAGTTACTCTCCCAGGGAATCCTACAATGAGCAGTTCTTC. This codes for CASSYSPRESYNEQFF.

The chain has TRBV4-2 and TRBJ2-1; 15 positions match TRBD2. V was clipped by 1 base and J by 4 bases; unmatched bases: 5. The germline V gene encodes CDR1 LGHNA and CDR2 YNFKEQ. The CDR3 spans 18 residues. CDR3 sequence reads: CASSQGGTSGGRYNEQFF. In DNA, the CDR3 is TGTGCCAGCAGCCAAGGGGGGACTAGCGGGGGGAGGTACAATGAGCAGTTCTTC.

The CDR3 region is CASSVLPGKSNTEAFF. The CDR3 bases are TGTGCCAGCAGTGTCCTCCCGGGGAAGAGCAACACTGAAGCTTTCTTT. The V call is TRBV6-1, the J call TRBJ1-1; D is uncertain. This CDR3 comprises 16 residues. Trimming removed 4 bases from V and 2 bases from J, with 17 bases in between. Germline V gene sequence: CDR1 MNHNS, CDR2 SASEGT.

A few counts support this clone. The chain couples TRBV29-1 to TRBJ2-1, with D unresolved. Germline values: CDR1 SQVTM, CDR2 ANQGSEA. The CDR3 consists of 11 residues. V lost 7 bases to trimming and J lost 8 bases, with 12 bases between them. CDR3 in DNA: TGCAGCGAAAATAGAGGCGATGAGCAGTTCTTC. Protein: CSENRGDEQFF.

The J gene is TRBJ1-1, the V gene TRBV4-2; tentative D call: TRBD1 (6 bases). The V gene lost 0 bases and the J gene lost 0 bases, with 14 bases spanning the gap. The CDR3 extends over 17 amino acids. Germline V lookup: CDR1 LGHNA, CDR2 YNFKEQ. CDR3 sequence reads: CASSQDALGQMNTEAFF. As DNA, the CDR3 is TGTGCCAGCAGCCAAGATGCCTTAGGACAGATGAACACTGAAGCTTTCTTT.

The chain joins TRBV2 to TRBJ1-1; 7 bases match TRBD1. The CDR3 loop spans 14 amino acids. CDR1 and CDR2 (germline): SNHLY, FYNNEI. V trimming: 4 bases; J trimming: 5 bases; junction bases outside the gene matches: 7. Written as DNA, the CDR3 is TGTGCCAGCAGTGTAAAGGGGGCAGGTACTGAAGCTTTCTTT. It is translated as CASSVKGAGTEAFF.

The chain has TRBV7-3 and TRBJ2-7; tentatively, D is TRBD1 (6 bases). V lost 1 base to trimming and J lost 3 bases, with 13 bases between them. CDR3 size: 15 residues. The germline CDR1 and CDR2 sequences are SGHTA and FQGTGA. Here the CDR3 reads CASSLNSQGYYEQYF. In DNA, the CDR3 is TGTGCCAGCAGCTTAAACTCCCAGGGGTACTACGAGCAGTACTTC.

This sequence joins TRBV7-2 and TRBJ2-3; 7 nucleotides align to TRBD1. The V segment lost 5 bases and the J segment 6 bases; nucleotides outside the gene matches: 11. CDR1 and CDR2 from the germline V gene are SGHTA and FQGNSA. The CDR3 spans 15 residues. The CDR3 loop is CASSPKGAPWDTQYF. CDR3 nucleotides: TGTGCCAGCAGCCCCAAGGGGGCCCCCTGGGATACGCAGTATTTT.

In its sample, this clone was seen once. The gene calls are TRBV9 and TRBJ2-3; maybe TRBD1 (6 bases). V was trimmed by 4 bases and J by 0 bases, leaving 15 bases between them. This CDR3 is built from 16 residues. Looked up from germline, CDR1 is SGDLS and CDR2 is YYNGEE. The CDR3 protein is CASSPKGETSTDTQYF. The CDR3 DNA reads TGTGCCAGCAGCCCTAAGGGGGAGACGAGCACAGATACGCAGTATTTT.

The chain couples TRBV28 to TRBJ1-5, with a weak D call TRBD1 (6 bases). Trimming cost V 2 bases and J 0 bases, with 14 bases left between them. CDR1 and CDR2 from the germline V gene are MDHEN and SYDVKM. This CDR3 is 17 amino acids long. The CDR3 spells CASSLAYGQHSNQPQHF. The CDR3, as DNA: TGTGCCAGCAGTTTAGCCTACGGACAGCATAGCAATCAGCCCCAGCATTTT.

V is TRBV5-1 and J is TRBJ2-5; 9 bases agree with TRBD2. This CDR3 contains 15 residues. V gave up 4 bases and J gave up 1 base; unmatched junction bases: 5. Germline V gives CDR1 SGHRS, CDR2 YFSETQ. CDR3 region: CASSTGTSRQETQYF. CDR3 DNA: TGCGCCAGCAGCACAGGGACTAGCCGCCAAGAGACCCAGTACTTC.

This clone was found once. This chain uses TRBV6-6 with TRBJ2-7; no clear D gene. The CDR3 has 12 amino acids. V was cut by 5 bases and J by 4 bases, with 9 bases left in between. CDR1 and CDR2 (germline): MNHNY, SVGAGI (reference sequence). CDR3 region: CASSAALYEQYF. Written as DNA, the CDR3 is TGTGCCAGCAGTGCCGCCCTATACGAGCAGTACTTC.

CDR3 sequence reads: CASSLGLRNEQYF. CDR3 in DNA: TGTGCCAGCAGTTTGGGACTGCGAAACGAGCAGTACTTC. V and J are TRBV6-5 and TRBJ2-7; TRBD2 is a possible D gene (6 bases). The germline gives CDR1 MNHEY, CDR2 SVGAGI. This CDR3 is built from 13 residues. V gave up 4 bases and J gave up 5 bases, with 12 bases separating them.

This clone has a handful of counts. The rearrangement links TRBV18 to TRBJ2-7, with 10 positions matching TRBD2. CDR3 length: 14 residues. CDR1 is KGHSH, CDR2 LQKENI, per germline. Trimming removed 5 bases from V and 5 bases from J; junction bases left unmatched: 6. The DNA for the CDR3 is TGTGCCAGCTCAACCAGGGGGACTAGCGACGAGCAGTACTTC. As protein: CASSTRGTSDEQYF.

The chain recombines TRBV4-1 with TRBJ1-3; D ambiguous. The CDR3 loop spans 15 amino acids. V was shortened by 2 bases and J by 4 bases, with 12 bases between the two germline ends. The V gene's germline CDR1 is MGHRA and CDR2 YSYEKL. The CDR3 nucleotides read TGCGCCAGCAGCCAACCAGACGGAGGGGGAAACACCATATATTTT. Translating gives CASSQPDGGGNTIYF.

With regard to this clone: The junction differs from germline at one of its ends, possibly a read error. The genes are TRBV7-9 and TRBJ2-7; D might be TRBD1 or TRBD2, each matching 5 bases. The CDR3 spans 11 residues. CDR1 and CDR2 (germline): SEHNR, FQNEAQ (reference sequence). DNA for the CDR3: TGTTCCAGCAGCTTAGGGGAGGAGCAGTACTTC. Translation: CSSSLGEEQYF.

With respect to this clone: Germline and junction disagree at one end, which may indicate a read error. The chain combines TRBV7-9 with TRBJ1-5; D not certain. The CDR3 totals 15 residues. Germline lookup yields CDR1 SEHNR and CDR2 FQNEAQ (reference sequence). The CDR3 DNA reads TGTTCCAGCAGCTTAGCTGGCCAGGCGAATCAGCCCCAGCATTTT. Translation gives CSSSLAGQANQPQHF.

This sequence joins TRBV7-8 and TRBJ2-3; D is perhaps TRBD1 (5 bases). Deletions cut 1 base from V and 0 bases from J, with 11 bases between. Germline V gene data show CDR1 as SGHVS and CDR2 as FQNEAQ. This CDR3 region has 16 residues. The CDR3 region is CASSLEDIASTDTQYF. The DNA of the CDR3 is TGTGCCAGCAGCTTAGAGGACATCGCTAGCACAGATACGCAGTATTTT.

This chain uses TRBV2 with TRBJ2-5; TRBD2 agrees at 11 bases. CDR3 length: 15 amino acids. Trimming cost V 3 bases and J 11 bases; bases outside gene matches: 11. The germline gives CDR1 SNHLY, CDR2 FYNNEI. In DNA form, the CDR3 reads TGTGCCAGCAGTGAGGAACTAGCGGGAGCAAGTGAGCAGTACTTC. This gives the protein CASSEELAGASEQYF.

The V call is TRBV6-5, the J call TRBJ1-5; the D gene is possibly TRBD1 (5 bases). This CDR3 is 16 amino acids long. Trimming removed 0 bases from V and 2 bases from J, with 11 bases in between. Germline CDR1 MNHEY, CDR2 SVGAGI. The CDR3 sequence is CASSYSNRKGNQPQHF. CDR3 DNA: TGTGCCAGCAGTTACTCGAACAGGAAGGGCAATCAGCCCCAGCATTTT.